A single T cell receptor beta chain is shown here with its context. No antigen is known for it. The sample comes from a study of cytomegalovirus exposure and HLA in healthy donors. Study findings and constraints: Some V segments (TRBV6-2 and TRBV6-3 among them) were excluded as indistinguishable.

The PCR was carried out with 60 Vbeta primers and 13 Jbeta primers. TCRdb keeps only in-frame clones here, not all; method: immunoSEQ multiplex PCR. Of fewer than 200,000 clones listed, over 60% were seen once; the top ten hold 0.65% to 0.85%. Germline CDR1 is SGHNT and CDR2 is YYREEE (reference sequence). This CDR3 spans 17 amino acids. Trimming shortened V by 3 bases and J by 4 bases, and 23 bases separated the two germline ends. Material: PBMCs. This receptor was obtained from a female donor in good health and CMV-seronegative. The chain links TRBV5-4 to TRBJ2-7; TRBD2 is a possible D gene (5 bases). CDR3 sequence reads: CASSSSPSRSGPYEQYF. The CDR3 DNA is TGTGCCAGCAGCTCGTCACCCTCAAGAAGCGGACCTTACGAGCAGTACTTC.